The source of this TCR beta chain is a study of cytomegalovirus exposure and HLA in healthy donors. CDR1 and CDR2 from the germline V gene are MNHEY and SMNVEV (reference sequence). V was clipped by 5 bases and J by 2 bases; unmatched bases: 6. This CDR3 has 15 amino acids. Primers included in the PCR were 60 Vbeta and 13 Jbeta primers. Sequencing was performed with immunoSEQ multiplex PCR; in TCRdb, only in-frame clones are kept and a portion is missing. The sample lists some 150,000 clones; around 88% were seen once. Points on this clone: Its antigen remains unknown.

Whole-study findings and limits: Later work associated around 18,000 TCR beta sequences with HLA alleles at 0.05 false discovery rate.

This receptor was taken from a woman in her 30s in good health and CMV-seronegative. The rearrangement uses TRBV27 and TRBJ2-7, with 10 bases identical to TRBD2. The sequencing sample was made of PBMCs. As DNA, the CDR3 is TGTGCCAGCAGTCAAACTAGCGGGGTTCCCTACGAGCAGTACTTC. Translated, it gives CASSQTSGVPYEQYF.